Listed below are T cell receptor beta chains from one sample, sequenced in a study of CD8 T cells in Susac syndrome. Using its own MiXCR run on the immunoSEQ multiplex PCR reads, TCRdb lists one record per CDR3 protein. The table includes 130,000 or so distinct CDR3 sequences, just over 95% detected once. Sequencing used CD4+ T cells from PBMCs. The receptors shown here come from a human donor with Susac syndrome. Each CDR3 is given with its conserved first and last residue. D genes are given only for firm matches.

V gene	J gene	D gene	CDR3 DNA	CDR3 protein
TRBV4-3	TRBJ2-3	TRBD2	TGCGCCAGCAGCCAAGGCCACGGGCTAGCGGGAGGCGCAGATACGCAGTATTTT	CASSQGHGLAGGADTQYF
TRBV20-1	TRBJ1-5	TRBD1	TGCAGTGCTAGTGGACAGGGTGATCAGCCCCAGCATTTT	CSASGQGDQPQHF
TRBV4-1	TRBJ2-7	TRBD1	TGCGCCAGCAGCCAAAGGACATTACAGGGGTACGAGCAGTACTTC	CASSQRTLQGYEQYF
TRBV7-2	TRBJ2-5	TRBD1	TGTGCCAGCAGCCCGGGGACAGGAGAGACCCAGTACTTC	CASSPGTGETQYF
TRBV19	TRBJ2-1	TRBD2	TGTGCCAGTAACACACTAGCGGGAGACAGCAATGAGCAGTTCTTC	CASNTLAGDSNEQFF
TRBV29-1	TRBJ2-5	.	TGCAGCGTCCCCGTCGGGGTCCAAGAGACCCAGTACTTC	CSVPVGVQETQYF
TRBV16	TRBJ2-1	.	TGTGCCAGCAGCCAATCTTACAGCGGAGACGAGCAGTTCTTC	CASSQSYSGDEQFF
TRBV29-1	TRBJ1-2	.	TGCAGCGGGGTTGAGGGGGCTAACTATGGCTACACCTTC	CSGVEGANYGYTF
TRBV4-3	TRBJ2-1	TRBD2	TGCGCCAGCAGCCAAAGCGGGAGGGTAGGGTTCAATGAGCAGTTCTTC	CASSQSGRVGFNEQFF
TRBV29-1	TRBJ2-5	.	TGCAGCACCCGACTAGGGGAGACCCAGTACTTC	CSTRLGETQYF
TRBV7-9	TRBJ1-1	.	TGTGCCAGCAGCCTCTTGAATGAAGCTTTCTTT	CASSLLNEAFF
TRBV12-3/TRBV12-4	TRBJ2-3	.	TGTGCCAGCAGCACTTCGGGCACAGATACGCAGTATTTT	CASSTSGTDTQYF